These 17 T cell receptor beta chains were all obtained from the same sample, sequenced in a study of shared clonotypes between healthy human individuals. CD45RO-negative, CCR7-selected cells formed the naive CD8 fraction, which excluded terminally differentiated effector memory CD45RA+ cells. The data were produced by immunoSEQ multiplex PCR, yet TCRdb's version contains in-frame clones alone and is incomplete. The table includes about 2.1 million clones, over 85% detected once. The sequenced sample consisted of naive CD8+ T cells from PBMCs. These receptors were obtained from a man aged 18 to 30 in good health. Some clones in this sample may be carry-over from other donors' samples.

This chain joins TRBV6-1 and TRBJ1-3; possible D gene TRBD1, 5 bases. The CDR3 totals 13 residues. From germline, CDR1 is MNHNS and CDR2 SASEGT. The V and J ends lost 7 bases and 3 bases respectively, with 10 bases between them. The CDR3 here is CASTGERGNTIYF. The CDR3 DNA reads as TGTGCCAGCACGGGGGAACGTGGAAACACCATATATTTT.

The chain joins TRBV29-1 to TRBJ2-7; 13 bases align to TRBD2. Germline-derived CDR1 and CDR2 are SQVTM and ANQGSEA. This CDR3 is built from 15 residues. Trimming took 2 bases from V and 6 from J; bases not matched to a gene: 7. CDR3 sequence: CSVEKRTSGSIEQYF. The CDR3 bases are TGCAGCGTTGAAAAAAGGACTAGCGGGAGCATCGAGCAGTACTTC.

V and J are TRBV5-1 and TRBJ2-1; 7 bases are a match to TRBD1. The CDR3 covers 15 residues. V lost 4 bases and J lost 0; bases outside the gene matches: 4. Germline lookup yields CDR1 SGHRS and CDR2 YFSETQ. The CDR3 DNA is TGCGCCAGCAGCAAGGACAGGACCTCCTACAATGAGCAGTTCTTC. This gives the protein CASSKDRTSYNEQFF.

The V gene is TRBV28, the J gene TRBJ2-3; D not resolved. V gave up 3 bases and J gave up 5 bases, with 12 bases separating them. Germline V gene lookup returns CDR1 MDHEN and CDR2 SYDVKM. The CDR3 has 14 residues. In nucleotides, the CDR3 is TGTGCCAGCAGTTTGTCCAGATGGGTAGATACGCAGTATTTT. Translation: CASSLSRWVDTQYF.

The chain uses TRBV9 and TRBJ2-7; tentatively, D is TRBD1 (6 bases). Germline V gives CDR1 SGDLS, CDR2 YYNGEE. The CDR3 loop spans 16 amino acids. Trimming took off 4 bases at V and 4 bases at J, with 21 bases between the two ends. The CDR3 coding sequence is TGTGCCAGCAGCCCCGGTAGAGGGGGTGGTATTTACGAGCAGTACTTC. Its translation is CASSPGRGGGIYEQYF. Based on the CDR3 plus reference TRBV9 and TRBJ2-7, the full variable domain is DSGVTQTPKHLITATGQRVTLRCSPRSGDLSVYWYQQSLDQGLQFLIQYYNGEERAKGNILERFSAQQFPDLHSELNLSSLELGDSALYFCASSPGRGGGIYEQYFGPGTRLTVT.

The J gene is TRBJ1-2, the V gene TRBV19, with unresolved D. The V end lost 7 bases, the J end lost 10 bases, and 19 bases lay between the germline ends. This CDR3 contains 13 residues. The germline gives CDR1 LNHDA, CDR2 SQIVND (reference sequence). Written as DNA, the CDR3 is TGTGCCAGTATCAGCCGGGCCCTAGGTGACTACACCTTC. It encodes CASISRALGDYTF.

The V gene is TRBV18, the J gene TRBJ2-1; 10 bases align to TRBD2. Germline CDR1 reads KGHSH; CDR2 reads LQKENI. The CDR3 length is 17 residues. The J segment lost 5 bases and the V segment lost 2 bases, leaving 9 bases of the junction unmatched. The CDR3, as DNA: TGTGCCAGCTCACCAGCCCGGGCGAGCGGGAGGGACAATGAGCAGTTCTTC. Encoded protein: CASSPARASGRDNEQFF. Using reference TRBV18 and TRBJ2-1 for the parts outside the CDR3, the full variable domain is NAGVMQNPRHLVRRRGQEARLRCSPMKGHSHVYWYRQLPEEGLKFMVYLQKENIIDESGMPKERFSAEFPKEGPSILRIQQVVRGDSAAYFCASSPARASGRDNEQFFGPGTRLTVL.

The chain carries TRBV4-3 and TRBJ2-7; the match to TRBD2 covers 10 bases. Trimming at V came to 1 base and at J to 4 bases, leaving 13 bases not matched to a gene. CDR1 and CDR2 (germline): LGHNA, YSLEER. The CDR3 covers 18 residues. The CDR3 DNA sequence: TGCGCCAGCAGCCAAGGTCCTAGCGGGAGACAGCCCCGTTACGAGCAGTACTTC. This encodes CASSQGPSGRQPRYEQYF.

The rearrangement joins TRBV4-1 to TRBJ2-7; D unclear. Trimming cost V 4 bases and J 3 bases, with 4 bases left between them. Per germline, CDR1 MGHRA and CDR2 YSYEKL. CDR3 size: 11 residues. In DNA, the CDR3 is TGCGCCAGCAGCCCACTCTACGAGCAGTACTTC. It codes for CASSPLYEQYF.

The DNA for the CDR3 is TGTGCCAGCAGCGCAAACCGGGACACCCCCTACGAGCAGTACTTC. It specifies CASSANRDTPYEQYF. This chain uses TRBV9 with TRBJ2-7; a possible D gene is TRBD1 (6 bases). This CDR3 spans 15 amino acids. Germline CDR1 SGDLS, CDR2 YYNGEE. V gave up 3 bases and J gave up 2 bases, with 15 bases separating them.

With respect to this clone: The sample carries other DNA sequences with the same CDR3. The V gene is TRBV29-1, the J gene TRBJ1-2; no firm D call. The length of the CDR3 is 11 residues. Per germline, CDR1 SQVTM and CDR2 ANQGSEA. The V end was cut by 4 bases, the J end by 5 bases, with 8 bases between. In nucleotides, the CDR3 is TGCAGCGTTGGTACGGGATATGGCTACACCTTC. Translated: CSVGTGYGYTF.

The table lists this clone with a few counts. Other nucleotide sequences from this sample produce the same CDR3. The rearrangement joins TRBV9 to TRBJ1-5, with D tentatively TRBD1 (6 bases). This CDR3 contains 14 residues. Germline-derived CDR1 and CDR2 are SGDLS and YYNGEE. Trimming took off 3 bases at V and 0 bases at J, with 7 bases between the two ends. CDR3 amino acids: CASSEGDSNQPQHF. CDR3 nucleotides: TGTGCCAGCAGCGAGGGGGATAGCAATCAGCCCCAGCATTTT. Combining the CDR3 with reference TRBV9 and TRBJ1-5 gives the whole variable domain DSGVTQTPKHLITATGQRVTLRCSPRSGDLSVYWYQQSLDQGLQFLIQYYNGEERAKGNILERFSAQQFPDLHSELNLSSLELGDSALYFCASSEGDSNQPQHFGDGTRLSIL.

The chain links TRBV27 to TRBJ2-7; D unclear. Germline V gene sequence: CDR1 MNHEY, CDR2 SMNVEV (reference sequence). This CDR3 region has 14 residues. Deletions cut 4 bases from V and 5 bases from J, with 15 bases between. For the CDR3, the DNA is TGTGCCAGCAGTTCAAGGACCCGCAGCGACGAGCAGTACTTC. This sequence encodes CASSSRTRSDEQYF.

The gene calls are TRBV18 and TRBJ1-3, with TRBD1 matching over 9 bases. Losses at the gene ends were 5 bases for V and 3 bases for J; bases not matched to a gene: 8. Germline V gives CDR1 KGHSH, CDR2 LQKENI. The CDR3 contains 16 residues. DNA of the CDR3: TGTGCCAGCTCAGGACGGACAGGGGAATTTGGAAACACCATATATTTT. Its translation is CASSGRTGEFGNTIYF.

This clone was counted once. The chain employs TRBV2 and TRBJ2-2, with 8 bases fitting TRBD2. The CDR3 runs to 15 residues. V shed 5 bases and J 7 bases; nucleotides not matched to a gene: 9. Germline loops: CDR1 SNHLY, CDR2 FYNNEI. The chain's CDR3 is CASSQRGSLIGELFF. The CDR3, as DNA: TGTGCCAGCAGTCAGCGGGGGTCCCTTATCGGGGAGCTGTTTTTT.

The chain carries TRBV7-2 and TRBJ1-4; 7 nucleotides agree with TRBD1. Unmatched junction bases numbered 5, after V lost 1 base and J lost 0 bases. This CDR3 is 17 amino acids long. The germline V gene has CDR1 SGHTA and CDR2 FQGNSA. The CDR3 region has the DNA TGTGCCAGCAGCTTAGACCGGGACAGCCCAACTAATGAAAAACTGTTTTTT. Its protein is CASSLDRDSPTNEKLFF.

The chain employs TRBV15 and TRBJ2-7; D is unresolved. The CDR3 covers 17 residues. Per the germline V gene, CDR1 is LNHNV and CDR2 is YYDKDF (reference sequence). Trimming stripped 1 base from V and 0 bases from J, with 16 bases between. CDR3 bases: TGTGCCACCAGCAGAGCGGGCGCGGCACAGAGCTCCTACGAGCAGTACTTC. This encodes CATSRAGAAQSSYEQYF.